One sample yielded the 15 T cell receptor beta chains listed below, sequenced in a study of blood T cell repertoires in COVID-19. Assay: immunoSEQ multiplex PCR; the TCRdb copy retains only in-frame clones and omits some. The table records roughly 220,000 clones, around 83% of them present only once. Input material: peripheral blood. The receptors derive from a man aged 50-59 years who had recovered from COVID-19.

The CDR3 region has the DNA TGTGCCAGCAGTCCCCTTCTTCTCGGGGAGCTGTTTTTT. It encodes CASSPLLLGELFF. The gene calls are TRBV25-1 and TRBJ2-2; D is uncertain. The germline V gene encodes CDR1 MGHDK and CDR2 SYGVNS. This CDR3 comprises 13 residues. V was clipped by 5 bases and J by 7 bases, with 11 bases between them. Full variable domain (rest looked up from reference TRBV25-1 and TRBJ2-2): EADIYQTPRYLVIGTGKKITLECSQTMGHDKMYWYQQDPGMELHLIHYSYGVNSTEKGDLSSESTVSRIRTEHFPLTLESARPSHTSQYLCASSPLLLGELFFGEGSRLTVL.

This chain joins TRBV29-1 and TRBJ2-1, with 16 nucleotides matching TRBD2. Germline trimming cut 7 bases from V and 6 bases from J; bases unmatched to any gene: 15. The CDR3 covers 18 residues. Per the germline V gene, CDR1 is SQVTM and CDR2 is ANQGSEA. The CDR3 nucleotides read TGCAGCGCGGGCCACGCCGGGACTAGCGGGAGGGGCGGCAATGAGCAGTTCTTC. Translating gives CSAGHAGTSGRGGNEQFF.

The chain couples TRBV18 to TRBJ2-7; 12 positions match TRBD2. The V and J ends lost 4 bases and 4 bases, in that order; junction bases with no gene match: 14. Germline CDR1 and CDR2: KGHSH and LQKENI. The CDR3 loop spans 18 amino acids. The CDR3 region is CASSLGIQGLAGIYEQYF. The CDR3 DNA sequence: TGTGCCAGCTCACTGGGTATACAGGGACTAGCGGGTATTTACGAGCAGTACTTC. The full variable domain, completed using reference TRBV18 and TRBJ2-7, is NAGVMQNPRHLVRRRGQEARLRCSPMKGHSHVYWYRQLPEEGLKFMVYLQKENIIDESGMPKERFSAEFPKEGPSILRIQQVVRGDSAAYFCASSLGIQGLAGIYEQYFGPGTRLTVT.

The V gene is TRBV28, the J gene TRBJ2-3, with D possibly being TRBD2 (6 bases). This CDR3 has 15 amino acids. Looked up from germline, CDR1 is MDHEN and CDR2 is SYDVKM. V gave up 3 bases and J gave up 1 base, with 11 bases separating them. This chain's CDR3 is CASSFRGMGTDTQYF. CDR3 DNA sequence: TGTGCCAGCAGTTTCCGGGGGATGGGCACAGATACGCAGTATTTT. The variable domain in full, with the rest retrieved from reference TRBV28 and TRBJ2-3, is DVKVTQSSRYLVKRTGEKVFLECVQDMDHENMFWYRQDPGLGLRLIYFSYDVKMKEKGDIPEGYSVSREKKERFSLILESASTNQTSMYLCASSFRGMGTDTQYFGPGTRLTVL.

This clone has a handful of counts. This chain links TRBV27 with TRBJ1-6; 10 nucleotides agree with TRBD1. This CDR3 has 16 amino acids. V shed 6 bases, J shed 6 bases, and the junction held 8 bases outside the gene matches. Germline lookup yields CDR1 MNHEY and CDR2 SMNVEV (reference sequence). The CDR3 nucleotides are TGTGCCAGCAGCCCACTAGACAGGGGGCGTAATTCACCCCTCCACTTT. Its protein product is CASSPLDRGRNSPLHF.

The chain is built from TRBV7-8 and TRBJ2-2, with 9 bases matching TRBD2. The length of the CDR3 is 18 residues. V lost 5 bases to trimming and J lost 6 bases; unmatched junction nucleotides: 16. CDR1 SGHVS and CDR2 FQNEAQ come from the germline V gene. This CDR3 reads CASSRGRASGAVSGELFF. CDR3 sequence (DNA): TGTGCCAGCAGCCGCGGTCGCGCTAGCGGGGCTGTCTCCGGGGAGCTGTTTTTT.

In its sample, this clone was seen once. The rearrangement links TRBV28 to TRBJ1-5, with 9 bases lining up with TRBD1. The germline CDR1 and CDR2 sequences are MDHEN and SYDVKM. This CDR3 has 15 amino acids. V dropped 5 bases and J dropped 5; count of bases not matched to a gene: 7. CDR3 sequence reads: CASSPRDRAYQPQHF. In DNA form, the CDR3 reads TGTGCCAGCAGTCCCCGGGACAGGGCATATCAGCCCCAGCATTTT. The whole variable domain, remainder taken from reference TRBV28 and TRBJ1-5, is DVKVTQSSRYLVKRTGEKVFLECVQDMDHENMFWYRQDPGLGLRLIYFSYDVKMKEKGDIPEGYSVSREKKERFSLILESASTNQTSMYLCASSPRDRAYQPQHFGDGTRLSIL.

This chain connects TRBV28 to TRBJ2-7; unclear D gene. Trimming removed 5 bases at V and 4 bases at J, with 9 bases between. Germline V CDR1 and CDR2: MDHEN, SYDVKM. The CDR3 runs to 12 residues. The CDR3 spells CASSRPGYEQYF. The DNA of the CDR3 is TGTGCCAGCAGTCGCCCCGGGTACGAGCAGTACTTC.

The chain employs TRBV28 and TRBJ1-5; D gene uncertain. The CDR3 contains 16 residues. The germline V gene encodes CDR1 MDHEN and CDR2 SYDVKM. Trimming cost V 3 bases and J 6 bases, with 18 bases left between them. The CDR3 DNA reads as TGTGCCAGCAGTTTCGGGGTCTGGCGGGCTCCTCAGCCCCAGCATTTT. Protein: CASSFGVWRAPQPQHF.

This chain links TRBV9 with TRBJ2-1; 7 nucleotides match TRBD2. Germline lookup yields CDR1 SGDLS and CDR2 YYNGEE. Germline trimming cut 0 bases from V and 7 bases from J; bases unmatched to any gene: 7. This CDR3 spans 15 amino acids. The CDR3 protein is CASSVGVAGGNEQFF. The CDR3 DNA reads TGTGCCAGCAGCGTAGGGGTAGCGGGTGGGAATGAGCAGTTCTTC.

In its sample, this clone was seen once. This chain uses TRBV28 with TRBJ2-7, with D possibly TRBD2 on 5 matching bases. CDR3 length: 16 residues. Trimming cost V 4 bases and J 4 bases, with 20 bases left between them. The germline gives CDR1 MDHEN, CDR2 SYDVKM. The CDR3 DNA reads as TGTGCCAGCAGTTATTACGGGGATTTGGTTGGTTACGAGCAGTACTTC. It yields the protein CASSYYGDLVGYEQYF.

J is TRBJ2-1 and V is TRBV24-1; D perhaps matches TRBD2 (5 bases). The CDR3 covers 14 residues. Between the trimmed V and J ends, which lost 6 bases and 2 bases, there was a span of 10 bases. The germline V gene encodes CDR1 KGHDR and CDR2 SFDVKD. DNA of the CDR3: TGTGCCACCAGTCCTAGCAGACCCTACAATGAGCAGTTCTTC. Translation: CATSPSRPYNEQFF.

In this sample, this clone turned up once. At the DNA level, this CDR3 is encoded by other sequences in the same sample as well. The chain has TRBV5-1 and TRBJ1-3; D gene unclear. Germline V gene sequence: CDR1 SGHRS, CDR2 YFSETQ. The V end was cut by 0 bases, the J end by 0 bases, with 7 bases between. CDR3 length: 15 amino acids. CDR3 DNA sequence: TGCGCCAGCAGCTTGGATGGGAGCTCTGGAAACACCATATATTTT. Translation gives CASSLDGSSGNTIYF. The full variable domain, with the rest looked up from reference TRBV5-1 and TRBJ1-3, is KAGVTQTPRYLIKTRGQQVTLSCSPISGHRSVSWYQQTPGQGLQFLFEYFSETQRNKGNFPGRFSGRQFSNSRSEMNVSTLELGDSALYLCASSLDGSSGNTIYFGEGSWLTVV.

The V and J genes are TRBV28 and TRBJ1-1; 8 bases map to TRBD1. This CDR3 contains 16 residues. V shed 6 bases and J 0 bases; nucleotides not matched to a gene: 9. CDR1 and CDR2 from the germline V gene are MDHEN and SYDVKM. The CDR3 reads CASRRRQGRVNTEAFF. As DNA, the CDR3 is TGTGCCAGCAGAAGACGACAGGGGCGAGTGAACACTGAAGCTTTCTTT.

The CDR3 spells CASSPHRVPNYGYTF. CDR3 nucleotide sequence: TGTGCCAGCAGCCCCCACAGGGTCCCGAACTATGGCTACACCTTC. The chain joins TRBV7-2 to TRBJ1-2; D possibly corresponds to TRBD1 (6 bases). V shed 5 bases and J shed 2 bases, with 15 bases lying between them. This CDR3 is 15 amino acids long. Germline-derived CDR1 and CDR2 are SGHTA and FQGNSA.